This TCR beta chain was obtained from a study of blood T cell repertoires in COVID-19. Study-wide background: The study drew acute and convalescent COVID-19 samples from the United States, Italy and Spain. Sources were T cells, B-cell-depleted T cells, or PBMCs; the material itself was cDNA or gDNA.

The CDR3 is made up of 15 amino acids. V trimming: 4 bases; J trimming: 10 bases; junction bases outside the gene matches: 11. The V gene's germline CDR1 is SGHRS and CDR2 YFSETQ. In the authors' methods: Reference gene primer amplification gave estimated nucleated cell counts. TCRdb's copy holds only in-frame clones and misses some; the assay was immunoSEQ multiplex PCR. D and trimming were read from the DNA, whereas the V and J calls and clone size are those reported in that table. This sample has over 90,000 clones, with approximately 89% found just once. The sample was peripheral blood. The clonotype originates from a woman aged 80 or over in a cohort sampled during active COVID-19. The J gene is TRBJ2-1, the V gene TRBV5-1; 10 bases line up with TRBD1. The CDR3 DNA reads as TGCGCCAGCAGCGCATACCCGGGACAGGGGAGCGAGCAGTTCTTC. It is translated as CASSAYPGQGSEQFF.